This T cell receptor (beta chain) came from a study of Ad26.COV2.S vaccination and SARS-CoV-2 variants. Study-level results: Higher spike-specific TCR breadth was found in vaccine recipients than in placebo recipients. Vaccinees reportedly had broad spike-specific CD8+ and CD4+ T cell responses. Assessments of TCR breadth and depth may have underestimated the total T cell responses. Vaccine recipients and placebo recipients showed similar non-spike TCR breadth.

In regard to this clone: Its antigen is unknown.

Profiling relied on immunoSEQ multiplex PCR, and the TCRdb table lists in-frame clones only, not all of them. The repertoire holds about 350,000 clones, about 91% seen once, with roughly 3.9% in the top ten. CDR3 length: 14 amino acids. The germline gives CDR1 LNHNV, CDR2 YYDKDF (reference sequence). Trimming pared 0 bases from V and 6 bases from J, leaving 8 bases between. The rearrangement joins TRBV15 to TRBJ1-4, with a weak D call TRBD1 (5 bases). The sequence derives from a human donor who had recovered from COVID-19. The input for sequencing was peripheral blood, taken after recovery from COVID-19. The CDR3 DNA sequence: TGTGCCACCAGCAGAGATCTAGGGGATGAAAAACTGTTTTTT. Translated: CATSRDLGDEKLFF.